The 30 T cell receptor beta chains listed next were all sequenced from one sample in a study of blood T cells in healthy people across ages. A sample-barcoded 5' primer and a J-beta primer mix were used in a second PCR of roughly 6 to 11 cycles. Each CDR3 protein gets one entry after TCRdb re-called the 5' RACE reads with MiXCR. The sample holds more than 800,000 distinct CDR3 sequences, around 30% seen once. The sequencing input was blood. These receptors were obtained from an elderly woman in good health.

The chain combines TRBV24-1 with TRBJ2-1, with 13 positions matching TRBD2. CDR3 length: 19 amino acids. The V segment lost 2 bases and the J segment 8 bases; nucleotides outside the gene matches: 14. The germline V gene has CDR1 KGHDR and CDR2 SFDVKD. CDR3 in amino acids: CATSDSNKGLAGESDEQFF. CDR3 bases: TGTGCCACCAGTGATTCCAACAAAGGACTAGCGGGGGAGTCAGATGAGCAGTTCTTC.

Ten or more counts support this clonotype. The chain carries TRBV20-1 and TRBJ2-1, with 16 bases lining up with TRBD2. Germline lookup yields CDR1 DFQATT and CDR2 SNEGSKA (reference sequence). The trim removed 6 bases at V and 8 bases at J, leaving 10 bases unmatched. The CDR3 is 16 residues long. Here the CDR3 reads CSAPGLAGGYGYEQFF. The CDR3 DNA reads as TGCAGTGCCCCGGGACTAGCGGGGGGGTACGGGTATGAGCAGTTCTTC.

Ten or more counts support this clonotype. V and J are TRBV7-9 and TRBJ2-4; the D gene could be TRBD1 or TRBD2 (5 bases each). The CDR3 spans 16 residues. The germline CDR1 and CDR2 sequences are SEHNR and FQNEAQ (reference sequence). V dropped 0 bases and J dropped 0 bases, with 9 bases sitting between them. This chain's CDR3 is CASSLARGEAKNIQYF. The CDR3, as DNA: TGTGCCAGCAGCTTAGCGAGAGGGGAAGCCAAAAACATTCAGTACTTC. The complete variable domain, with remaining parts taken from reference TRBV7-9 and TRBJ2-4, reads DTGVSQNPRHKITKRGQNVTFRCDPISEHNRLYWYRQTLGQGPEFLTYFQNEAQLEKSRLLSDRFSAERPKGSFSTLEIQRTEQGDSAMYLCASSLARGEAKNIQYFGAGTRLSVL.

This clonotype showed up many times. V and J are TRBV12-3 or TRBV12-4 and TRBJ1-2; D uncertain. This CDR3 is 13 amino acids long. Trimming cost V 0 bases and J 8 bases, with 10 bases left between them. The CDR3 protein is CASSLAPLRGYTF. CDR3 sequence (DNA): TGTGCCAGCAGTTTAGCGCCTCTGCGGGGCTACACCTTC.

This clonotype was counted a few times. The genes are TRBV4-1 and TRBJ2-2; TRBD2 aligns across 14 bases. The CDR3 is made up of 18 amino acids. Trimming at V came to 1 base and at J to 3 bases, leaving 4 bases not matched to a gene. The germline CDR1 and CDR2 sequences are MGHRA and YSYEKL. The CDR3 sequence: CASSQGGLAGAYTGELFF. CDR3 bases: TGCGCCAGCAGCCAAGGGGGACTAGCGGGGGCCTACACCGGGGAGCTGTTTTTT.

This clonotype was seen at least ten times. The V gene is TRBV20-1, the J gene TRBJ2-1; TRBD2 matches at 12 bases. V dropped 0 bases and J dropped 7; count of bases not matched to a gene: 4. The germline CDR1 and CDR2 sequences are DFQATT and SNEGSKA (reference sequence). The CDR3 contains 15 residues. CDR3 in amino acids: CSAREASGGANEQFF. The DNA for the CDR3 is TGCAGTGCTAGAGAGGCTAGCGGGGGGGCAAATGAGCAGTTCTTC.

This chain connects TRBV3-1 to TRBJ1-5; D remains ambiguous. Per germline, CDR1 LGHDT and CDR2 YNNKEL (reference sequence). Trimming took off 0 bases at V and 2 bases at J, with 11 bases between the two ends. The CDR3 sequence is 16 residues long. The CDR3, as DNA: TGTGCCAGCAGCCAAGAGAATAGGGCAGGCAATCAGCCCCAGCATTTT. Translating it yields CASSQENRAGNQPQHF.

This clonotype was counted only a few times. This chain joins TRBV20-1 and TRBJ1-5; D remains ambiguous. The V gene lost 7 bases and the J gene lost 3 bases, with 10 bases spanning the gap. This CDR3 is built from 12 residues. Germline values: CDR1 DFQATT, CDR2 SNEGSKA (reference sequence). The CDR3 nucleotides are TGCAGTGTCGTAGGTATCAATCAGCCCCAGCATTTT. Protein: CSVVGINQPQHF.

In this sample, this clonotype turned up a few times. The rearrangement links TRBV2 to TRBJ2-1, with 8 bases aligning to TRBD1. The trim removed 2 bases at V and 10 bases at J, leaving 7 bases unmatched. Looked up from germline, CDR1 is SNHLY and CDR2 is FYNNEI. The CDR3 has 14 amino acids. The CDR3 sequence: CASSERQGRYEQFF. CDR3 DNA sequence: TGTGCCAGCAGTGAAAGACAGGGGCGGTACGAGCAGTTCTTC.

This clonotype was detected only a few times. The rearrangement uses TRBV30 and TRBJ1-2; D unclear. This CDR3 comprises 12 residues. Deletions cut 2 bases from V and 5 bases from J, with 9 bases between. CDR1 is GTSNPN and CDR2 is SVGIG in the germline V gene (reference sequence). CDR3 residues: CAWSSDLYGYTF. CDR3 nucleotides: TGTGCCTGGAGTTCGGACTTGTATGGCTACACCTTC.

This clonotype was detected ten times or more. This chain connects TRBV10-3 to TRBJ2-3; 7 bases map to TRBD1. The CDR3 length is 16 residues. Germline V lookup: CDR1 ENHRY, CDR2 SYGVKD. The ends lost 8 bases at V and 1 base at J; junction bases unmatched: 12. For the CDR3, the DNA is TGTGCCATCGGAGAGGAGGACAGGTGGGGCACAGATACGCAGTATTTT. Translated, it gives CAIGEEDRWGTDTQYF.

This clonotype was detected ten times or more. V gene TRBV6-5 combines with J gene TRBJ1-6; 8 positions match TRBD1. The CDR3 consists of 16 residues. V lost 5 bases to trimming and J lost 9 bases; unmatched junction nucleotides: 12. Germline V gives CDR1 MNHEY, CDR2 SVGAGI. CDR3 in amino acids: CASSRTDRGSFSPLHF. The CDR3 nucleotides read TGTGCCAGCAGTCGAACAGACAGGGGAAGTTTTTCACCCCTCCACTTT.

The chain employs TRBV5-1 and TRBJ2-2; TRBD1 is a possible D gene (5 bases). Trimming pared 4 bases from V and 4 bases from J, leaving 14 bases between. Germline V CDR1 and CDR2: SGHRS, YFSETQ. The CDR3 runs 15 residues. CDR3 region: CASSPDPRGTGELFF. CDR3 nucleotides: TGCGCCAGCAGCCCGGACCCTAGGGGCACCGGGGAGCTGTTTTTT.

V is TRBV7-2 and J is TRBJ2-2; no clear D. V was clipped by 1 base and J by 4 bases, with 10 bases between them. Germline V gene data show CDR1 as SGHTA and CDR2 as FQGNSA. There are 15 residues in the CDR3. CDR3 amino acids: CASSLVPVVTGELFF. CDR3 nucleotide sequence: TGTGCCAGCAGCTTAGTTCCTGTGGTCACCGGGGAGCTGTTTTTT. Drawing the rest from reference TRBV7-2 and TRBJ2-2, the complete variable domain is GAGVSQSPSNKVTEKGKDVELRCDPISGHTALYWYRQSLGQGLEFLIYFQGNSAPDKSGLPSDRFSAERTGGSVSTLTIQRTQQEDSAVYLCASSLVPVVTGELFFGEGSRLTVL.

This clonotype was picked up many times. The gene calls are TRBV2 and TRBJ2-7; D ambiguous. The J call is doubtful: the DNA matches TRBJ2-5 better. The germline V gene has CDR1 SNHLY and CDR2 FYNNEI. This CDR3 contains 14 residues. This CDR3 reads CASSPATRRETQYF. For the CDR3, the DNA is TGTGCCAGCAGTCCCGCGACCCGCCGGGAGACCCAGTACTTC.

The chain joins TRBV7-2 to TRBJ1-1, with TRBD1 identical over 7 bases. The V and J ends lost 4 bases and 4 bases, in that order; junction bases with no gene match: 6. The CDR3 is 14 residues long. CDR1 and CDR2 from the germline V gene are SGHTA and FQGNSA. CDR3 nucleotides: TGTGCCAGCAGCTGGGGGACAGTTGGCACTGAAGCTTTCTTT. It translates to CASSWGTVGTEAFF.

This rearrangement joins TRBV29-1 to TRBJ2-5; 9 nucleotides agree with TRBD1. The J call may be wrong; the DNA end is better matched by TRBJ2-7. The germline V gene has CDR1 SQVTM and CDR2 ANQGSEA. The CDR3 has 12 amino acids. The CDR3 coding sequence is TGCAGCGTTCGGACAGGGGACAACGAGCAGTACTTC. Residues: CSVRTGDNEQYF.

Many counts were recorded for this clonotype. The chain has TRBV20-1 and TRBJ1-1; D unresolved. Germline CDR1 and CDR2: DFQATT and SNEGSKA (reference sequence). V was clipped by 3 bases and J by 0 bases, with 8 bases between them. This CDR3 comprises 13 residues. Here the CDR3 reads CSAREGMNTEAFF. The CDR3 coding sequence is TGCAGTGCTAGGGAGGGAATGAACACTGAAGCTTTCTTT.

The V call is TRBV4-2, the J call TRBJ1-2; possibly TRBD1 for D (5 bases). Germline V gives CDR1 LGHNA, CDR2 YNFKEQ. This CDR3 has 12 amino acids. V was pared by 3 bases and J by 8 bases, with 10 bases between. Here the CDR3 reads CASSHREGGYTF. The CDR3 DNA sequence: TGTGCCAGCAGCCACAGGGAGGGAGGCTACACCTTC.

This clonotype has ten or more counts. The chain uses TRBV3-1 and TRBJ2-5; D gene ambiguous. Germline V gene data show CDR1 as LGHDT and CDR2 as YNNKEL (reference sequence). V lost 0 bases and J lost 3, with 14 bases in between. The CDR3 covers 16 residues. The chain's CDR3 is CASSQDWLQKKETQYF. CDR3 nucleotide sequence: TGTGCCAGCAGCCAAGATTGGCTGCAGAAGAAAGAGACCCAGTACTTC.

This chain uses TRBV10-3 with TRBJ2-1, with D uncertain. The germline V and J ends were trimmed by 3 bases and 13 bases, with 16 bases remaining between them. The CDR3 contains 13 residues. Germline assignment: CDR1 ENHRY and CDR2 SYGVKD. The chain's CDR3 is CAISDGSKETQFF. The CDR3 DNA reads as TGTGCCATCAGTGACGGGTCAAAAGAGACCCAGTTCTTC.

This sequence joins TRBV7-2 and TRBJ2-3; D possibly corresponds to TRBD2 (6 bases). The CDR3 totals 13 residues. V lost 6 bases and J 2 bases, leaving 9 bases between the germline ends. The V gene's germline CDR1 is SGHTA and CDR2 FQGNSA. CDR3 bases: TGTGCCAGCAGTATAGCGGCCACAGATACGCAGTATTTT. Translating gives CASSIAATDTQYF.

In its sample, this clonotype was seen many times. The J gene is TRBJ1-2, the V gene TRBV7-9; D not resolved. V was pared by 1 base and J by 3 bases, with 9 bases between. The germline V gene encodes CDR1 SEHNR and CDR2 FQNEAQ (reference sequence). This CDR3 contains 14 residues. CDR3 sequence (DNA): TGTGCCAGCAGCTTAGACGGACCGTACTATGGCTACACCTTC. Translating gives CASSLDGPYYGYTF. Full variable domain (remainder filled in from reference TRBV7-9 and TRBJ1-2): DTGVSQNPRHKITKRGQNVTFRCDPISEHNRLYWYRQTLGQGPEFLTYFQNEAQLEKSRLLSDRFSAERPKGSFSTLEIQRTEQGDSAMYLCASSLDGPYYGYTFGSGTRLTVV.

The CDR3 protein is CASSPGPAKNTEAFF. The CDR3 bases are TGCGCCAGCAGCCCGGGGCCGGCCAAGAACACTGAAGCTTTCTTT. The chain couples TRBV5-1 to TRBJ1-1; maybe TRBD1 (5 bases). Per the germline V gene, CDR1 is SGHRS and CDR2 is YFSETQ. Trimming removed 4 bases at V and 1 base at J, with 14 bases between. The CDR3 runs to 15 residues.

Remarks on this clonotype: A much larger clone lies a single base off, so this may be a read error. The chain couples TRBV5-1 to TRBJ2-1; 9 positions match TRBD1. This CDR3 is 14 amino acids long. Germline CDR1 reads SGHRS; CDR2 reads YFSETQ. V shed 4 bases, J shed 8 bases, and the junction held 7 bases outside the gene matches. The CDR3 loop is CASSAGQGGDEQFF. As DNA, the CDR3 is TGCGCCAGCAGCGCGGGACAGGGAGGAGATGAGCAGTTCTTC.

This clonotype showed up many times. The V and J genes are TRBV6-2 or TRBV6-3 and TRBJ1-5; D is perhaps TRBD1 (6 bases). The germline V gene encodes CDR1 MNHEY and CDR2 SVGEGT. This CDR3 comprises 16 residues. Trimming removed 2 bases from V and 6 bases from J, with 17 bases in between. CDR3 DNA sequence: TGTGCCAGCAGTTACCTCGGGCAGGGGATGGGTCAGCCCCAGCATTTT. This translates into CASSYLGQGMGQPQHF.

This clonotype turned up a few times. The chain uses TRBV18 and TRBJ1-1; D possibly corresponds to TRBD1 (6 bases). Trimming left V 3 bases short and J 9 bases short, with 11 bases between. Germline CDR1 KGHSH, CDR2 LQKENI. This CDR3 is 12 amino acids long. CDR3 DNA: TGTGCCAGCTCACCGGAGACAGGCCAAGCTTTCTTT. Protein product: CASSPETGQAFF.

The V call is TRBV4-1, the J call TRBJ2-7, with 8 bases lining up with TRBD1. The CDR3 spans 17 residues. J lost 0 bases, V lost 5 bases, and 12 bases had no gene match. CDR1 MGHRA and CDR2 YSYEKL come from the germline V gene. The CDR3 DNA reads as TGCGCCAGCAGCGTCGTGAGGGCCGGGACAGGCTCCTACGAGCAGTACTTC. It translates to CASSVVRAGTGSYEQYF.

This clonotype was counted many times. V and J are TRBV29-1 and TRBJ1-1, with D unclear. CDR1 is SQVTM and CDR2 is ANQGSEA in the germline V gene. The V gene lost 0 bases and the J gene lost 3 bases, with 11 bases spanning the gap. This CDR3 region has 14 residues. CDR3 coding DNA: TGCAGCGTTGAAGATCGGTATAGGGACACTGAAGCTTTCTTT. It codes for CSVEDRYRDTEAFF.

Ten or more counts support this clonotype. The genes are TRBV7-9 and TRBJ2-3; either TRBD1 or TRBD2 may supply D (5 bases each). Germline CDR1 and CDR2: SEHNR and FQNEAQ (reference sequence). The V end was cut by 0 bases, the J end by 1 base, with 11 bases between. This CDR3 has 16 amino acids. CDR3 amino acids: CASSLAQGVGTDTQYF. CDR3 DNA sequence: TGTGCCAGCAGCTTAGCCCAGGGAGTCGGCACAGATACGCAGTATTTT.